The rows below give T cell receptor beta chains drawn from one sample of a study of T-cell reconstitution after alpha-beta-depleted transplantation in children. TCRdb reprocessed the PCR reads via MiXCR and lists one record per CDR3 protein. The sample records 5,100 or so distinct CDR3 sequences, approximately 25% being singletons. The source material was PBMCs, mostly from graft donor cells, sampled 60 days after TCRalphabeta/CD19-depleted stem cell transplant. The receptors stem from a male patient aged 2 to 9 who had a stem cell transplant for acute lymphoblastic leukemia, so the T cells may come from the graft donor. The CDR3 runs from the conserved cysteine through the conserved F or W. A D gene is named only where the DNA matches it firmly. The size of a clone is reported for some rows only, either as once, few or many, or as a class for expanded clones.

J gene: TRBJ2-7; clone size: many; V gene: TRBV12-3/TRBV12-4; D gene: TRBD1; CDR3 DNA: TGTGCCAGCAGTTACACCGGGACAGGCTCGCGGGAGCAGTACTTC; CDR3 protein: CASSYTGTGSREQYF
J gene: TRBJ1-2; clone size: many; V gene: TRBV25-1; D gene: .; CDR3 DNA: TGTGCCACCTCCGGGGGGAACTATGGCTACACCTTC; CDR3 protein: CATSGGNYGYTF
J gene: TRBJ2-7; clone size: medium-sized; V gene: TRBV9; D gene: .; CDR3 DNA: TGTGCCAGCAGCGTAGACTTCCGGGACTTCGGTGAGCAGTACTTC; CDR3 protein: CASSVDFRDFGEQYF
J gene: TRBJ2-7; clone size: many; V gene: TRBV7-9; D gene: .; CDR3 DNA: TGTGCCAGCAGCTTACTCGGGAGTACCTACGAGCAGTACTTC; CDR3 protein: CASSLLGSTYEQYF
J gene: TRBJ2-7; clone size: .; V gene: TRBV6-1; D gene: .; CDR3 DNA: TGTGCCAGCGCCCCGGGCCCCTCCTACGAGCAGTACTTC; CDR3 protein: CASAPGPSYEQYF
J gene: TRBJ2-1; clone size: many; V gene: TRBV19; D gene: TRBD2; CDR3 DNA: TGTGCCAGTAGTAAGGGACTAGCGGGAGATGATGAGCAGTTCTTC; CDR3 protein: CASSKGLAGDDEQFF
J gene: TRBJ1-1; clone size: many; V gene: TRBV7-2; D gene: TRBD1; CDR3 DNA: TGTGCCAGCAGCGTGAAGGGACAGGTTATTTATATGAACACTGAAGCTTTCTTT; CDR3 protein: CASSVKGQVIYMNTEAFF
J gene: TRBJ2-1; clone size: medium-sized; V gene: TRBV11-3; D gene: TRBD2; CDR3 DNA: TGTGCCAGCAGCGTGGGACTAGCCGATGAGCAGTTCTTC; CDR3 protein: CASSVGLADEQFF
J gene: TRBJ2-7; clone size: .; V gene: TRBV5-1; D gene: .; CDR3 DNA: TGCGCCAGCAGCTTGGGATCGACAGGTCCTACCTACGAGCAGTACTTC; CDR3 protein: CASSLGSTGPTYEQYF
J gene: TRBJ2-5; clone size: few; V gene: TRBV5-2; D gene: .; CDR3 DNA: TGTGCCATGGGCTTGAGGACTAGCGGGACAGAGACCCAGTACTTC; CDR3 protein: CAMGLRTSGTETQYF
J gene: TRBJ1-3; clone size: many; V gene: TRBV6-5; D gene: .; CDR3 DNA: TGTGCCAGCAGTTCGGCCGGCTCTGGAAACACCATATATTTT; CDR3 protein: CASSSAGSGNTIYF
J gene: TRBJ2-6; clone size: many; V gene: TRBV5-4; D gene: .; CDR3 DNA: TGTGCCAGCAGCTGGGACCGCCCGGGGGCCAACGTCCTGACTTTC; CDR3 protein: CASSWDRPGANVLTF
J gene: TRBJ1-1; clone size: .; V gene: TRBV29-1; D gene: TRBD1; CDR3 DNA: TGCAGCGATAACAGGGGAGGGGTAACTGAAGCTTTCTTT; CDR3 protein: CSDNRGGVTEAFF
J gene: TRBJ2-2; clone size: many; V gene: TRBV5-1; D gene: TRBD1; CDR3 DNA: TGCGCCAGCAGCTCGGACAGGGGGATTGGCACCGGGGAGCTGTTTTTT; CDR3 protein: CASSSDRGIGTGELFF
J gene: TRBJ2-7; clone size: many; V gene: TRBV20-1; D gene: .; CDR3 DNA: TGCAGTGCTAGAGATCGGGCGACTAGAGGTTACGAGCAGTACTTC; CDR3 protein: CSARDRATRGYEQYF
J gene: TRBJ2-1; clone size: .; V gene: TRBV5-1; D gene: .; CDR3 DNA: TGCGCCAGCAGCTTGGAGGGGCAGGGTGGAAACAATGAGCAGTTCTTC; CDR3 protein: CASSLEGQGGNNEQFF
J gene: TRBJ2-5; clone size: .; V gene: TRBV5-1; D gene: .; CDR3 DNA: TGCGCCAGCAGCTTGGGGGGCGCAGAGACCCAGTACTTC; CDR3 protein: CASSLGGAETQYF
J gene: TRBJ2-1; clone size: .; V gene: TRBV19; D gene: .; CDR3 DNA: TGTGCCAGTAGTATACCATCGACCGGTGCAGGGAGCTCCTACAATGAGCAGTTCTTC; CDR3 protein: CASSIPSTGAGSSYNEQFF
J gene: TRBJ1-3; clone size: once; V gene: TRBV5-8; D gene: .; CDR3 DNA: TGTGCCAGCAGCTTGGGTGGTGGGAACTCTGGAAACACCATATATTTT; CDR3 protein: CASSLGGGNSGNTIYF
J gene: TRBJ1-1; clone size: many; V gene: TRBV7-9; D gene: .; CDR3 DNA: TGTGCCAGCAGCGCTCGACGGAAGAACACTGAAGCTTTCTTT; CDR3 protein: CASSARRKNTEAFF
J gene: TRBJ2-1; clone size: medium-sized; V gene: TRBV12-3/TRBV12-4; D gene: .; CDR3 DNA: TGTGCCAGCAGTTCGTATGAGAATGAGCAGTTCTTC; CDR3 protein: CASSSYENEQFF
J gene: TRBJ2-3; clone size: .; V gene: TRBV4-3; D gene: .; CDR3 DNA: TGCGCCAGCAGCCGCCTTGAGGGGGGAGAAAAGGGAGATACGCAGTATTTT; CDR3 protein: CASSRLEGGEKGDTQYF
J gene: TRBJ2-3; clone size: .; V gene: TRBV29-1; D gene: .; CDR3 DNA: TGCAGCGTCGAGGACCGGGCGAGGTATACGCAGTATTTT; CDR3 protein: CSVEDRARYTQYF
J gene: TRBJ2-3; clone size: many; V gene: TRBV5-1; D gene: TRBD1; CDR3 DNA: TGCGCCAGCAGCTTGAGCGGCGTTGGGACAGGGGGAACAGATACGCAGTATTTT; CDR3 protein: CASSLSGVGTGGTDTQYF
J gene: TRBJ2-2; clone size: many; V gene: TRBV5-5; D gene: TRBD2; CDR3 DNA: TGTGCCAGCAGCTTTACTAGCGGGAGAAACACCGGGGAGCTGTTTTTT; CDR3 protein: CASSFTSGRNTGELFF
J gene: TRBJ2-2; clone size: medium-sized; V gene: TRBV20-1; D gene: TRBD2; CDR3 DNA: TGCAGTGCTAGAGCGGCGAGGGAGGGAGACACCGGGGAGCTGTTTTTT; CDR3 protein: CSARAAREGDTGELFF
J gene: TRBJ2-4; clone size: medium-sized; V gene: TRBV7-9; D gene: .; CDR3 DNA: TGTGCCAGCAGCGCTGGCCCCTCTAAAAACATTCAGTACTTC; CDR3 protein: CASSAGPSKNIQYF
J gene: TRBJ2-5; clone size: many; V gene: TRBV5-1; D gene: .; CDR3 DNA: TGCGCCAGCAATTCCCCCATCAAAGAGACCCAGTACTTC; CDR3 protein: CASNSPIKETQYF
J gene: TRBJ2-7; clone size: many; V gene: TRBV7-8; D gene: TRBD1; CDR3 DNA: TGTGCCAGCAGCTTAGGTCCTCCGGGACAGGGATTCCACGAGCAGTACTTC; CDR3 protein: CASSLGPPGQGFHEQYF
J gene: TRBJ1-2; clone size: medium-sized; V gene: TRBV24-1; D gene: .; CDR3 DNA: TGTGCCACCCAAAGCCCGGGGGCGGGTGGCTACACCTTC; CDR3 protein: CATQSPGAGGYTF
J gene: TRBJ2-7; clone size: .; V gene: TRBV20-1; D gene: .; CDR3 DNA: TGCAGTGCTAGCCGACTGAGTGACCCCTACGAGCAGTACTTC; CDR3 protein: CSASRLSDPYEQYF
J gene: TRBJ2-3; clone size: medium-sized; V gene: TRBV20-1; D gene: TRBD2; CDR3 DNA: TGCAGTGCTAGAGTAGCTAGCGGGAGAGGGTCAGATACGCAGTATTTT; CDR3 protein: CSARVASGRGSDTQYF
J gene: TRBJ2-7; clone size: .; V gene: TRBV7-9; D gene: TRBD1; CDR3 DNA: TGTGCCAGCAGCTTAATCTCAGGACAGGGATCCTACGAGCAGTACTTC; CDR3 protein: CASSLISGQGSYEQYF
J gene: TRBJ1-1; clone size: many; V gene: TRBV7-9; D gene: .; CDR3 DNA: TGTGCCAGCAGCGTCGGAAAGAACACTGAAGCTTTCTTT; CDR3 protein: CASSVGKNTEAFF
J gene: TRBJ2-6; clone size: medium-sized; V gene: TRBV5-6; D gene: .; CDR3 DNA: TGTGCCAGCAGCTTCCTTCCCGGGGCCAACGTCCTGACTTTC; CDR3 protein: CASSFLPGANVLTF
J gene: TRBJ1-5; clone size: many; V gene: TRBV28; D gene: .; CDR3 DNA: TGTGCCAGCAGTTTGGTGCTTTATAGGGCCCTTCAGCCCCAGCATTTT; CDR3 protein: CASSLVLYRALQPQHF
J gene: TRBJ2-3; clone size: many; V gene: TRBV5-1; D gene: .; CDR3 DNA: TGCGCCAGCAGCCCGGACCGGCCTAGCACAGATACGCAGTATTTT; CDR3 protein: CASSPDRPSTDTQYF
J gene: TRBJ2-1; clone size: many; V gene: TRBV6-5; D gene: TRBD2; CDR3 DNA: TGTGCCAGCAGTTACTCGGGCCTAGCGGGAGTAAATGAGCAGTTCTTC; CDR3 protein: CASSYSGLAGVNEQFF
J gene: TRBJ1-5; clone size: many; V gene: TRBV6-2/TRBV6-3; D gene: .; CDR3 DNA: TGTGCCAGCCGATCGACAGTGGCCCTGAATCAGCCCCAGCATTTT; CDR3 protein: CASRSTVALNQPQHF
J gene: TRBJ2-5; clone size: large; V gene: TRBV15; D gene: .; CDR3 DNA: TGTGCCACCAGCAGATCGGGTGAGACCCAGTACTTC; CDR3 protein: CATSRSGETQYF
J gene: TRBJ2-3; clone size: .; V gene: TRBV29-1; D gene: TRBD2; CDR3 DNA: TGCAGCGTTGAAAAGTCTAGCGGGAGGACAGATACGCAGTATTTT; CDR3 protein: CSVEKSSGRTDTQYF
J gene: TRBJ1-1; clone size: many; V gene: TRBV7-9; D gene: .; CDR3 DNA: TGTGCCAGCAGCTTCGGTAAGAACACTGAAGCTTTCTTT; CDR3 protein: CASSFGKNTEAFF
J gene: TRBJ2-2; clone size: many; V gene: TRBV11-2; D gene: .; CDR3 DNA: TGTGCCAGCAGCTTATTCCCCGGGATGACCGGGGAGCTGTTTTTT; CDR3 protein: CASSLFPGMTGELFF
J gene: TRBJ1-1; clone size: many; V gene: TRBV19; D gene: .; CDR3 DNA: TGTGCCAGTAGTCCTTACTCAGGGTTCGGCGCTGAAGCTTTCTTT; CDR3 protein: CASSPYSGFGAEAFF
J gene: TRBJ1-5; clone size: many; V gene: TRBV10-3; D gene: .; CDR3 DNA: TGTGCCATCAGTGAGCTAAGGGATCGGCAGCCCCAGCATTTT; CDR3 protein: CAISELRDRQPQHF
J gene: TRBJ2-5; clone size: .; V gene: TRBV3-1; D gene: TRBD1; CDR3 DNA: TGTGCCACCTCCCAAGATCGTCTCCTGACAGGGGAAGAAGAGACCCAGTACTTC; CDR3 protein: CATSQDRLLTGEEETQYF
J gene: TRBJ2-3; clone size: once; V gene: TRBV11-2; D gene: TRBD1; CDR3 DNA: TGTGCCAGCAGCTTCCTCCCCGGGACAGGGGTTTTAAGCACAGATACGCAGTATTTT; CDR3 protein: CASSFLPGTGVLSTDTQYF
J gene: TRBJ2-5; clone size: many; V gene: TRBV11-1; D gene: TRBD2; CDR3 DNA: TGTGCCAGCAGCTTAGCTACAAGCGGGAGGGAGGGAAGACAAGAGACCCAGTACTTC; CDR3 protein: CASSLATSGREGRQETQYF
J gene: TRBJ1-1; clone size: many; V gene: TRBV7-9; D gene: .; CDR3 DNA: TGTGCCAGCAGCTGGGGGGTCACTGAAGCTTTCTTT; CDR3 protein: CASSWGVTEAFF
J gene: TRBJ2-7; clone size: .; V gene: TRBV20-1; D gene: TRBD1; CDR3 DNA: TGCAGTGCAGGGACAGACGCTTTGGCCGAGCAGTACTTC; CDR3 protein: CSAGTDALAEQYF
J gene: TRBJ2-2; clone size: many; V gene: TRBV6-5; D gene: TRBD2; CDR3 DNA: TGTGCCAGCAGTTACTCCGGACTAGCGGCGAACACCGGGGAGCTGTTTTTT; CDR3 protein: CASSYSGLAANTGELFF
J gene: TRBJ2-1; clone size: large; V gene: TRBV10-3; D gene: .; CDR3 DNA: TGTGCCATCGCGGCCATTTCTGGCAATGAGCAGTTCTTC; CDR3 protein: CAIAAISGNEQFF
J gene: TRBJ1-3; clone size: many; V gene: TRBV6-5; D gene: .; CDR3 DNA: TGTGCCGCCAGAGGACGCTCTGGAAACACCATATATTTT; CDR3 protein: CAARGRSGNTIYF
J gene: TRBJ2-1; clone size: .; V gene: TRBV10-3; D gene: TRBD2; CDR3 DNA: TGTGCCATCAGTAAACCGACTAGCTCCCAGTTCTTC; CDR3 protein: CAISKPTSSQFF
J gene: TRBJ2-7; clone size: many; V gene: TRBV3-1; D gene: TRBD2; CDR3 DNA: TGTGCCAGCAGCCAAGGAGTTACTAGCGGTATCATTAGGTACGAGCAGTACTTC; CDR3 protein: CASSQGVTSGIIRYEQYF
J gene: TRBJ1-1; clone size: many; V gene: TRBV7-9; D gene: .; CDR3 DNA: TGTGCCAGCAGCTTATCAGGGGACATGAACACTGAAGCTTTCTTT; CDR3 protein: CASSLSGDMNTEAFF
J gene: TRBJ1-4; clone size: few; V gene: TRBV28; D gene: TRBD1; CDR3 DNA: TGTGCCAGCAGTTCGGGGACAGACGCAACTAATGAAAAACTGTTTTTT; CDR3 protein: CASSSGTDATNEKLFF